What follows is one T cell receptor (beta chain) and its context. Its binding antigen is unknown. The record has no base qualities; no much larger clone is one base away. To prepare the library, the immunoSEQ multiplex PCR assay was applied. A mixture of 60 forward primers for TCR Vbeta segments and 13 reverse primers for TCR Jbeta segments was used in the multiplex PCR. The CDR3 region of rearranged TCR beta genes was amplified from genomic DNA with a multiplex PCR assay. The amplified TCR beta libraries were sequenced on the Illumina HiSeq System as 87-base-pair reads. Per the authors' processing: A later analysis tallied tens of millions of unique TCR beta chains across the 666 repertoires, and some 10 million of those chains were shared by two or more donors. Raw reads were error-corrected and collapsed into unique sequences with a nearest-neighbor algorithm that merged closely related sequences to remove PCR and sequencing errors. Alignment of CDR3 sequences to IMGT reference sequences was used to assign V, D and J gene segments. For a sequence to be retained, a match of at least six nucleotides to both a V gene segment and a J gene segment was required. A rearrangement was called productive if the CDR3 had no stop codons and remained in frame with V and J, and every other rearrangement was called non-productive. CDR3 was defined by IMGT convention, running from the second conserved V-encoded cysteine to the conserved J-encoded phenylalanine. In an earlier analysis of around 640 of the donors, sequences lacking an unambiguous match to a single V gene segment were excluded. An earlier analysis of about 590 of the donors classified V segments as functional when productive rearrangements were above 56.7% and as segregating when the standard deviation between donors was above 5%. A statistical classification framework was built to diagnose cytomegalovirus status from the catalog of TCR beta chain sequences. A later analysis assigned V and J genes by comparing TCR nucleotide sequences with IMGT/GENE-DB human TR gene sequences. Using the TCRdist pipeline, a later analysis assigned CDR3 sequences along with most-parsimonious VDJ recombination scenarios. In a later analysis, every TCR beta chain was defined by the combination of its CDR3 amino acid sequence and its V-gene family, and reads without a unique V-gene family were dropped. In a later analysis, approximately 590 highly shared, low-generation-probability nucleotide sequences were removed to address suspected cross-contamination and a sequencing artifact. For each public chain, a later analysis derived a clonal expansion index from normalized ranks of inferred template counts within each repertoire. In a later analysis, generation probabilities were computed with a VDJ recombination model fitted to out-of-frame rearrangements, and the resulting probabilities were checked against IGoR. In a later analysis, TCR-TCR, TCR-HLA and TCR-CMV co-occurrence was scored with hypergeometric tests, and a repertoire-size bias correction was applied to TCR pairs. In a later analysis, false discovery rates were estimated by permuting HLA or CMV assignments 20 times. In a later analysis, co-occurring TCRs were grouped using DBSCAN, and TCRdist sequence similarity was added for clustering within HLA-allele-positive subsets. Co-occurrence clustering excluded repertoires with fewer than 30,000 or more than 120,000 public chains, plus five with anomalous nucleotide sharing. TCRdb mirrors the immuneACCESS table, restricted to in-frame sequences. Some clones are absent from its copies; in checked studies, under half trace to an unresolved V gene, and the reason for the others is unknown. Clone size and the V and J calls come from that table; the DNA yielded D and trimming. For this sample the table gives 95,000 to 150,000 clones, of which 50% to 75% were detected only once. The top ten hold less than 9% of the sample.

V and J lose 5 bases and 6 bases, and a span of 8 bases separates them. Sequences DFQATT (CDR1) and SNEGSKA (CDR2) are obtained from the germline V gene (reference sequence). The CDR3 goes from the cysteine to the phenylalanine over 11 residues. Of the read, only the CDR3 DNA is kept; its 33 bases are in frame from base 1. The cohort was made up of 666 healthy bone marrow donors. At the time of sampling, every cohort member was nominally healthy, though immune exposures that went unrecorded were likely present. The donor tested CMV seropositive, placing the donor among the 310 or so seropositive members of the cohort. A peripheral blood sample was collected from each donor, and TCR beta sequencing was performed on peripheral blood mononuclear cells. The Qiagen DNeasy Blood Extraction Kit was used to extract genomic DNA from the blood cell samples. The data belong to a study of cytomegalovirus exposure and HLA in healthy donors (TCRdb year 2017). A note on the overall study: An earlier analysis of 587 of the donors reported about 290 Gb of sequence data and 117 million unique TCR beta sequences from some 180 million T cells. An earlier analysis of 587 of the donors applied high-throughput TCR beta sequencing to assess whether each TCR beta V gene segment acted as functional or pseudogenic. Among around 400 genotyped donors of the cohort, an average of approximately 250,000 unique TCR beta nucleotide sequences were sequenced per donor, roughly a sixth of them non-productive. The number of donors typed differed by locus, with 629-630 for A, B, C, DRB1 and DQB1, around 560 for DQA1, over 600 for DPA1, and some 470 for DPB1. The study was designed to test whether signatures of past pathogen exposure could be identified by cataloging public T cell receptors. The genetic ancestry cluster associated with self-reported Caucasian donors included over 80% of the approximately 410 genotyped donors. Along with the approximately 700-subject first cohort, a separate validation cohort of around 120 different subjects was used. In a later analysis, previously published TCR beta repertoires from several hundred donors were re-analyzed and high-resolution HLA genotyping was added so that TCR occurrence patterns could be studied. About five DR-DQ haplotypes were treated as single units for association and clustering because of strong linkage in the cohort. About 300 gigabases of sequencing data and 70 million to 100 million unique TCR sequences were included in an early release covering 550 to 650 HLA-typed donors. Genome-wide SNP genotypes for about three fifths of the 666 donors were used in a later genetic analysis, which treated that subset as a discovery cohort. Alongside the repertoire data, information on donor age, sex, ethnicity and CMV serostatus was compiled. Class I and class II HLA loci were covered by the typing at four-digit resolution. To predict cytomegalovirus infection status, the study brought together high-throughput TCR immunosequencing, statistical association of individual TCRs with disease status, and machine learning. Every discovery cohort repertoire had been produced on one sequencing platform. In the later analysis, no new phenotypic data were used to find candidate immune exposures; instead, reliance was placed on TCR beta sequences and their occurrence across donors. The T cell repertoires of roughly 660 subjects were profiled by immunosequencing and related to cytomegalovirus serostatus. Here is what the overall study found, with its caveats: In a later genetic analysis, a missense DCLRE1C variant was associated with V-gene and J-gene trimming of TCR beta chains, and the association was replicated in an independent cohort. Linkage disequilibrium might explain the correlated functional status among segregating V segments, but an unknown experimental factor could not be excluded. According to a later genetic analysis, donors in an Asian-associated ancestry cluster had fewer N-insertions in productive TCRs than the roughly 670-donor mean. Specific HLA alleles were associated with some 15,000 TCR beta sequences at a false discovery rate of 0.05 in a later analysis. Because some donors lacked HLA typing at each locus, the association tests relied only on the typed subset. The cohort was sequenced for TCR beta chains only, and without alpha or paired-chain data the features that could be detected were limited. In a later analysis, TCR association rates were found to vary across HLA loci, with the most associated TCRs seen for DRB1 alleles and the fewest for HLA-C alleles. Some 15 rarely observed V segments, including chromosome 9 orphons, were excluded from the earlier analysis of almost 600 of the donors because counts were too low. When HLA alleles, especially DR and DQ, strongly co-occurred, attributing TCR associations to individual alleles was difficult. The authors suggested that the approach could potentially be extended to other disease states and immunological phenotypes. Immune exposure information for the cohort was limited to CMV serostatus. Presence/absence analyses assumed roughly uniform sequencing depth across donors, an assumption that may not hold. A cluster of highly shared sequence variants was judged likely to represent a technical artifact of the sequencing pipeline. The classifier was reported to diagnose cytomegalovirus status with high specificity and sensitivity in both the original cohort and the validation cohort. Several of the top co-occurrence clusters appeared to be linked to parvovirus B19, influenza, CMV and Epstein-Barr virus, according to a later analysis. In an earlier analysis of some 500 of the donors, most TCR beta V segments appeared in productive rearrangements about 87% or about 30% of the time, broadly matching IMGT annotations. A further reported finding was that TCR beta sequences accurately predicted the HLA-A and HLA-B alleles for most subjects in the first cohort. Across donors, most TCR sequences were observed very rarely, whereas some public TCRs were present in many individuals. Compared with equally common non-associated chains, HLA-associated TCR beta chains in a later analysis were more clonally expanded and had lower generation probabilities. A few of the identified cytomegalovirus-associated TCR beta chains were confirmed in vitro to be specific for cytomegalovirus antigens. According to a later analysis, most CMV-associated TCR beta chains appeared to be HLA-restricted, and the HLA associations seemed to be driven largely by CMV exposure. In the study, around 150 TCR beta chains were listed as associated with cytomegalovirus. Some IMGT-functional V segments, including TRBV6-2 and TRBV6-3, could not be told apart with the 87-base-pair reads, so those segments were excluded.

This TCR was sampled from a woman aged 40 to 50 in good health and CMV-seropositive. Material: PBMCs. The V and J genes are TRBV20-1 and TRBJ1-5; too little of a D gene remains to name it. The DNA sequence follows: TGCAGTGCTCGGGATCGTCAGCCCCAGCATTTT. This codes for CSARDRQPQHF.